This record covers a single T cell receptor beta chain. Its antigen is unidentified. The data are from a study of T cell responses to AZD1222 COVID-19 vaccine. Study-level findings and limits: Spike was spanned by vaccine-associated CD4 TCRs, with dominance at 160-218 and 743-854. Seropositive status at baseline applied to only five or six AZD1222 recipients. Clonal diversity may have been underestimated, and the donors were mostly white British, with more females than males.

The CDR3 is made up of 12 amino acids. Trimming removed 6 bases at V and 7 bases at J, with 12 bases between. In germline, CDR1 is MNHEY, CDR2 SMNVEV (reference sequence). Profiled with immunoSEQ multiplex PCR; TCRdb holds only in-frame clones, not every one. The data contain some 170,000 clones, over 85% of them singletons. The material sequenced was peripheral blood, taken 28 days after the second dose of the MenACWY control vaccine. The V call is TRBV27, the J call TRBJ1-1; no firm D call. This receptor was obtained from an adult who received the MenACWY meningococcal vaccine as a control. The CDR3: CASRERGREAFF. CDR3 bases: TGTGCCAGCAGGGAGCGCGGACGTGAAGCTTTCTTT.